Each of the 27 T cell receptor beta chains below was sequenced from the same sample in a study of cytomegalovirus exposure and HLA in healthy donors. The PCR had 60 Vbeta and 13 Jbeta primers. Clones were sequenced by immunoSEQ multiplex PCR, and TCRdb holds only the in-frame ones, with some missing. The data contain 130,000 to 150,000 clones, 76% of them singletons. Material for sequencing was PBMCs. The source is a young man in good health and CMV-seronegative.

The rearrangement links TRBV28 to TRBJ1-5; D ambiguous. There are 15 residues in the CDR3. Trimming shortened V by 8 bases and J by 0 bases, and 14 bases separated the two germline ends. Germline V CDR1 and CDR2: MDHEN, SYDVKM. The CDR3 here is CASQSLGYSNQPQHF. The CDR3 nucleotides are TGTGCCAGCCAATCCCTCGGGTATAGCAATCAGCCCCAGCATTTT.

The genes are TRBV11-3 and TRBJ1-2, with D hard to call. This CDR3 region has 14 residues. Germline V gene sequence: CDR1 SGHNT, CDR2 YENEEA. Trimming removed 0 bases from V and 8 bases from J, with 13 bases in between. The CDR3 nucleotides are TGTGCCAGCAGCTTAGATCAGGCTGCGGGGGGCTACACCTTC. This encodes CASSLDQAAGGYTF.

The CDR3 sequence: CASSEPRGGRGAHEQYF. The DNA for the CDR3 is TGTGCCAGCAGTGAACCCCGAGGAGGGCGGGGGGCCCACGAGCAGTACTTC. The genes are TRBV6-1 and TRBJ2-7, with TRBD2 matching over 8 bases. Germline CDR1 MNHNS, CDR2 SASEGT. The CDR3 contains 17 residues. V gave up 2 bases and J gave up 5 bases; unmatched junction bases: 14.

The chain uses TRBV28 and TRBJ2-1; D is perhaps TRBD2 (6 bases). Germline assignment: CDR1 MDHEN and CDR2 SYDVKM. V lost 3 bases and J lost 7, with 16 bases in between. CDR3 length: 15 residues. CDR3 amino acids: CASSLGGSGGNEQFF. The CDR3 DNA follows: TGTGCCAGCAGTTTGGGTGGGAGTGGAGGGAATGAGCAGTTCTTC.

As regards this clone: Mismatch with germline at one junction end may stem from a read error. The sample contains more than one DNA sequence encoding this CDR3. CDR3 region: CASSPRTGGDTQYF. The CDR3 region has the DNA TGCGCCAGCAGTCCAAGGACAGGAGGGGATACGCAATATTTT. The V and J genes are TRBV5-1 and TRBJ2-3, with D possibly matching TRBD1 (7 bases). CDR1 and CDR2 from the germline V gene are SGHRS and YFSETQ. CDR3 length: 14 residues. Full variable domain (outside the CDR3, taken from reference TRBV5-1 and TRBJ2-3): KAGVTQTPRYLIKTRGQQVTLSCSPISGHRSVSWYQQTPGQGLQFLFEYFSETQRNKGNFPGRFSGRQFSNSRSEMNVSTLELGDSALYLCASSPRTGGDTQYFGPGTRLTVL.

This chain joins TRBV7-2 and TRBJ2-7, with 10 bases aligning to TRBD2. The CDR3 sequence is 19 residues long. Germline lookup yields CDR1 SGHTA and CDR2 FQGNSA. V gave up 2 bases and J gave up 3 bases; unmatched junction bases: 16. Here the CDR3 DNA reads TGTGCCAGCAGCTTATTGGCTAGCGGGAGCAACTCGAAGGGCTACGAGCAGTACTTC. The encoded protein is CASSLLASGSNSKGYEQYF.

CDR3: CASSSPGQTIYGYTF. CDR3 DNA sequence: TGTGCCAGCAGTTCACCGGGACAAACCATTTATGGCTACACCTTC. V is TRBV27 and J is TRBJ1-2; a weak D match, TRBD1 (6 bases). The germline CDR1 and CDR2 sequences are MNHEY and SMNVEV (reference sequence). The CDR3 runs to 15 residues. V was cut by 4 bases and J by 5 bases, with 17 bases left in between.

The rearrangement uses TRBV29-1 and TRBJ2-2; D might be TRBD1 (5 bases). CDR3 length equals 12 residues. The ends were cut back, 7 bases at V and 1 base at J, with 7 bases in the middle. Germline loops: CDR1 SQVTM, CDR2 ANQGSEA. The CDR3 coding sequence is TGCAGCGGACAGCAGAACACCGGGGAGCTGTTTTTT. This codes for CSGQQNTGELFF.

V gene TRBV6-1 combines with J gene TRBJ2-7; 8 nucleotides agree with TRBD2. J gave up 7 bases and V 5 bases, and 10 bases lay outside the gene matches. The length of the CDR3 is 14 residues. CDR1 and CDR2 from the germline V gene are MNHNS and SASEGT. CDR3 sequence: CASSPRVAGGEQYF. The CDR3 bases are TGTGCCAGCAGTCCCCGGGTGGCGGGAGGTGAGCAGTACTTC.

This clone showed up just a few times. The chain uses TRBV5-1 and TRBJ1-1, with 10 nucleotides matching TRBD1. The CDR3 runs to 14 residues. The V and J ends lost 4 bases and 10 bases, in that order; junction bases with no gene match: 10. Germline V gene data show CDR1 as SGHRS and CDR2 as YFSETQ. The CDR3 region has the DNA TGCGCCAGCAGCATTACCGGGACAGGGGAGAGAGCTTTCTTT. Amino acid sequence: CASSITGTGERAFF.

Only one count was recorded for this clone. This sequence joins TRBV5-1 and TRBJ1-1, with unresolved D. V lost 7 bases and J lost 1, with 11 bases in between. The germline CDR1 and CDR2 sequences are SGHRS and YFSETQ. The CDR3 sequence is 13 residues long. As DNA, the CDR3 is TGCGCCAGCGGCCGGGATCCGAACACTGAAGCTTTCTTT. It is translated as CASGRDPNTEAFF.

V is TRBV21-1 and J is TRBJ1-5; the table's TRBD1 call for D was not verified on the DNA. TRBV21-1 is noted as a pseudogene. This CDR3 region has 20 residues. In nucleotides, the CDR3 is TGTGCCAGCAGCAAAGGGGGTGTCCGGGACACCTCCCGCAGCAGGCAGCCCCAGCATTTT. The encoded protein is CASSKGGVRDTSRSRQPQHF.

This chain links TRBV9 with TRBJ2-1, with D perhaps matching TRBD2 (6 bases). V was shortened by 7 bases and J by 0 bases, with 14 bases between the two germline ends. The CDR3 is 15 residues long. In germline, CDR1 is SGDLS, CDR2 YYNGEE. The CDR3 here is CASSFGGSSYNEQFF. CDR3 nucleotides: TGTGCCAGCTCCTTCGGGGGAAGCTCCTACAATGAGCAGTTCTTC.

The chain uses TRBV6-5 and TRBJ1-4; 9 bases map to TRBD1. Looked up from germline, CDR1 is MNHEY and CDR2 is SVGAGI. The CDR3 is made up of 15 amino acids. V gave up 4 bases and J gave up 5 bases; unmatched junction bases: 5. The CDR3 DNA is TGTGCCAGCAGTTCGTCTGGACAGGGGAATGAAAAACTGTTTTTT. This codes for CASSSSGQGNEKLFF.

V usage is TRBV27 and J usage is TRBJ2-2; 10 nucleotides align to TRBD2. V lost 3 bases and J lost 5; bases outside the gene matches: 15. Germline V gene lookup returns CDR1 MNHEY and CDR2 SMNVEV (reference sequence). The CDR3 spans 19 residues. The chain's CDR3 is CASSFRALAGLGGTGELFF. Written as DNA, the CDR3 is TGTGCCAGCAGTTTCCGAGCACTAGCGGGGTTGGGTGGGACCGGGGAGCTGTTTTTT.

The CDR3 coding sequence is TGCGCCAGCAGCCCGGGGACTAGCGGGAGTATCACCTACGAGCAGTACTTC. Its protein is CASSPGTSGSITYEQYF. The chain carries TRBV5-1 and TRBJ2-7; 14 positions agree with TRBD2. Losses at the gene ends were 4 bases for V and 2 bases for J; bases not matched to a gene: 8. Germline V gene lookup returns CDR1 SGHRS and CDR2 YFSETQ. CDR3 length equals 17 residues. Looking up the rest from reference TRBV5-1 and TRBJ2-7 gives the full variable domain: KAGVTQTPRYLIKTRGQQVTLSCSPISGHRSVSWYQQTPGQGLQFLFEYFSETQRNKGNFPGRFSGRQFSNSRSEMNVSTLELGDSALYLCASSPGTSGSITYEQYFGPGTRLTVT.

The rearrangement joins TRBV10-2 to TRBJ2-3; perhaps TRBD2 as D (6 bases). The CDR3 loop spans 13 amino acids. Germline-derived CDR1 and CDR2 are WSHSY and SAAADI. Trimming left V 10 bases short and J 9 bases short, with 20 bases between. The CDR3 is CATGVTSSSTQYF. DNA for the CDR3: TGCGCCACCGGGGTTACTAGCTCTTCCACGCAGTATTTT.

This chain uses TRBV18 with TRBJ2-7, with 9 bases matching TRBD2. Trimming took 2 bases from V and 2 from J; bases not matched to a gene: 7. The CDR3 has 16 amino acids. Germline CDR1 reads KGHSH; CDR2 reads LQKENI. The CDR3 loop reads CASSPDSGSPPYEQYF. Written as DNA, the CDR3 is TGTGCCAGCTCACCAGATAGCGGGAGCCCTCCCTACGAGCAGTACTTC.

This rearrangement joins TRBV7-2 to TRBJ2-3; D perhaps matches TRBD2 (6 bases). The CDR3 is made up of 13 amino acids. Germline CDR1 reads SGHTA; CDR2 reads FQGNSA. The V and J ends lost 6 bases and 9 bases respectively, with 16 bases between them. The CDR3 DNA reads TGTGCCAGCAGTCGGGACTTGCCGGAAACGCAGTATTTT. Translation: CASSRDLPETQYF.

This clone was counted a few times. As the CDR3 is not closed by the conserved phenylalanine or tryptophan, this likely results from a read error. This CDR3 is also generated by other DNA sequences in the sample. The DNA of the CDR3 is TGTGCCAGCAGCCTACGACAGGGGGTAAACACAGATACGCAGTATGTT. Its translation: CASSLRQGVNTDTQYV. This chain connects TRBV13 to TRBJ2-3; 9 nucleotides align to TRBD1. V trimming: 5 bases; J trimming: 2 bases; junction bases outside the gene matches: 8. The CDR3 has 16 amino acids. CDR1 and CDR2 (germline): PRHDT, FYEKMQ (reference sequence).

This clone appeared a few times. The chain has TRBV10-3 and TRBJ1-2, with TRBD1 matching over 10 bases. This CDR3 has 15 residues. Germline V lookup: CDR1 ENHRY, CDR2 SYGVKD. Trimming removed 3 bases from V and 6 bases from J; junction bases left unmatched: 7. CDR3 sequence reads: CAISENAGTGDGYTF. In DNA, the CDR3 is TGTGCCATCAGTGAAAATGCCGGGACAGGGGATGGCTACACCTTC.

The rearrangement joins TRBV30 to TRBJ2-5; 8 nucleotides agree with TRBD2. The closer fit of TRBJ2-7 to the DNA end suggests the J call may be wrong. Germline CDR1 GTSNPN, CDR2 SVGIG (reference sequence). The length of the CDR3 is 15 residues. The CDR3 loop is CAWSVPGGAQDEQYF. Written as DNA, the CDR3 is TGTGCCTGGAGTGTACCCGGGGGGGCGCAAGACGAGCAGTACTTC.

The CDR3 sequence: CASSLAFGRDSYEQYF. CDR3 nucleotides: TGCGCCAGCAGCTTGGCGTTCGGCAGGGACTCCTACGAGCAGTACTTC. The chain employs TRBV5-1 and TRBJ2-7, with a weak D call TRBD1 (5 bases). There are 16 residues in the CDR3. V lost 0 bases to trimming and J lost 0 bases, with 13 bases between them. CDR1 SGHRS and CDR2 YFSETQ come from the germline V gene.

The chain employs TRBV19 and TRBJ1-1, with D perhaps matching TRBD1 (6 bases). Trimming stripped 4 bases from V and 1 base from J, with 16 bases between. From germline, CDR1 is LNHDA and CDR2 SQIVND (reference sequence). The CDR3 is made up of 16 amino acids. The CDR3 reads CASSNRAPGWNTEAFF. In nucleotides, the CDR3 is TGTGCCAGTAGTAACAGGGCACCAGGCTGGAACACTGAAGCTTTCTTT.

The rearrangement links TRBV21-1 to TRBJ1-2; TRBD1 is the table's D call, not checked against the DNA. TRBV21-1 is a known pseudogene. The CDR3 is 15 residues long. The CDR3 DNA reads as TGTGCCAGCAGCACACCCAGACAGGCTAACTATGGCTACACCTTC. The encoded protein is CASSTPRQANYGYTF.

In this sample, this clone turned up a few times. The gene calls are TRBV7-8 and TRBJ2-7; D is possibly TRBD1 (6 bases). The germline gives CDR1 SGHVS, CDR2 FQNEAQ. The CDR3 has 16 residues. The V end lost 5 bases, the J end lost 0 bases, and 17 bases lay between the germline ends. The CDR3 sequence is CASSQQTGTSSYEQYF. The CDR3 DNA reads TGTGCCAGCAGCCAACAGACAGGAACGAGCTCCTACGAGCAGTACTTC.

The chain joins TRBV27 to TRBJ1-5; D not resolved. The CDR3 loop spans 13 amino acids. The V and J ends lost 4 bases and 0 bases respectively, with 4 bases between them. Germline V CDR1 and CDR2: MNHEY, SMNVEV (reference sequence). CDR3 amino acids: CASSYSSNQPQHF. The CDR3, as DNA: TGTGCCAGCAGTTACAGTAGCAATCAGCCCCAGCATTTT.